This T cell receptor beta chain was profiled in a study of cytomegalovirus exposure and HLA in healthy donors (dated by TCRdb to 2016 to 2017). General notes on the study: An earlier analysis of approximately 640 of the donors reported about 290 Gb of sequence data and 117 million unique TCR beta sequences from roughly 200 million T cells. The genetic ancestry cluster associated with self-reported Caucasian donors included around 76% of the roughly 400 genotyped donors. Rather than using new phenotypic data, the later analysis identified candidate immune exposures from TCR beta sequences and from how often those sequences occurred across donors. Among roughly 370 genotyped donors of the cohort, an average of around 240,000 unique TCR beta nucleotide sequences were sequenced per donor, roughly 18% of them non-productive. The study combined high-throughput TCR immunosequencing, statistical association of individual TCRs with disease status, and machine learning to predict cytomegalovirus infection status. The aim of the study was to test whether cataloging public T cell receptors could identify signatures of past pathogen exposure. Because of strong linkage in the cohort, roughly 5 DR-DQ haplotypes were treated as single units for association and clustering. Genome-wide SNP genotypes for about 60% of the roughly 670 donors were used in a later genetic analysis, which treated that subset as a discovery cohort. A later analysis re-analyzed previously published TCR beta repertoires from 500 to 700 donors and added high-resolution HLA genotyping to study TCR occurrence patterns. Besides the first cohort of under 700 subjects, a separate validation cohort made up of 120 different subjects was used. About 300 gigabases of sequencing data and tens of millions of unique TCR sequences were included in an early release covering 550 to 800 HLA-typed donors. In an earlier analysis of a few hundred of the donors, high-throughput TCR beta sequencing was used to judge whether each TCR beta V gene segment behaved as functional or pseudogenic. Typing coverage differed by locus: A, B, C, DRB1 and DQB1 were typed in roughly 620-630 donors, DQA1 in approximately 520, DPA1 in some 610, and DPB1 in just under 490. Alongside the repertoire data, information on donor age, sex, ethnicity and CMV serostatus was compiled. Class I and class II HLA loci were covered by the typing at four-digit resolution. Every repertoire in the discovery cohort had been generated on one and the same sequencing platform. The study used immunosequencing to profile the T cell repertoires of approximately 650 subjects and linked those repertoires to cytomegalovirus serostatus.

Ends trimmed: V by 4 bases, J by 7 bases; bases unmatched to a gene: 19. CDR1 and CDR2 are drawn from the germline V gene: SGDLS, YYNGEE. The CDR3 goes from the cysteine to the phenylalanine over 17 residues. The sequence is cut down to CDR3 DNA, 51 bases in frame from base 1. In total, about 650 healthy bone marrow donors made up the cohort. At the time of sampling, all cohort members were nominally healthy, though unrecorded immune exposures were likely present. The donor was CMV seropositive and was included in the group of some 290 seropositive cohort members. Every donor gave a peripheral blood sample, and the peripheral blood mononuclear cells from that sample were used for TCR beta sequencing. Genomic DNA extraction from the blood cell samples was performed with the Qiagen DNeasy Blood Extraction Kit. With respect to this clone: Its antigen is currently not known. The record has no base qualities; no much larger clone is one base away.

General findings and caveats noted by the study authors: The classifier was reported to diagnose cytomegalovirus status with high specificity and sensitivity in both the original cohort and the validation cohort. Correlated functional status among segregating V segments might be attributable to linkage disequilibrium, but an unknown experimental factor could not be ruled out. Because HLA typing was missing for some donors at each locus, association tests included only the typed subset. At a false discovery rate of 0.05, a later analysis linked under 20,000 TCR beta sequences to specific HLA alleles. This cohort had only TCR beta chains sequenced, and the lack of alpha or paired-chain data limited which features could be detected. Sequencing depth was assumed to be roughly uniform across donors in the presence/absence analyses, though that assumption may not hold. The authors suggested that the approach could potentially be extended to other disease states and immunological phenotypes. A further reported finding was that TCR beta sequences accurately predicted the HLA-A and HLA-B alleles for most subjects in the first cohort. Strong co-occurrence of HLA alleles, especially DR and DQ, made assigning TCR associations to individual alleles difficult. A total of some 180 TCR beta chains were listed by the study as associated with cytomegalovirus. In a later analysis, HLA-associated TCR beta chains were found to be more clonally expanded and to have lower generation probabilities than equally common non-associated chains. In a later analysis, TCR association rates were found to vary across HLA loci, with the most associated TCRs seen for DRB1 alleles and the fewest for HLA-C alleles. In vitro tests confirmed that a few of the cytomegalovirus-associated TCR beta chains recognize cytomegalovirus antigens. Compared with the roughly 700-donor mean, donors in an Asian-associated ancestry cluster had fewer N-insertions in productive TCRs, according to a later genetic analysis. A cluster of highly shared sequence variants was judged likely to be a technical artifact of the sequencing pipeline. In an earlier analysis of 500 to 650 of the donors, most TCR beta V segments appeared in productive rearrangements about 87% or about 30% of the time, broadly matching IMGT annotations. Most TCR sequences were seen in very few donors, while some public TCRs were found in many individuals. Immune exposure information for the cohort was limited to CMV serostatus. Because counts were too low, some 17 rarely observed V segments, including chromosome 9 orphons, were left out of the earlier analysis of about 620 of the donors. Several of the top co-occurrence clusters appeared to be linked to parvovirus B19, influenza, CMV and Epstein-Barr virus, according to a later analysis. In a later genetic analysis, a missense DCLRE1C variant was associated with V-gene and J-gene trimming of TCR beta chains, and the association was replicated in an independent cohort. Because the 87-base-pair reads could not distinguish some IMGT-functional V segments, including TRBV6-2 and TRBV6-3, those segments were excluded. In a later analysis, most CMV-associated TCR beta chains were found to appear HLA-restricted, with HLA associations seemingly driven largely by CMV exposure.

The library relied on the immunoSEQ multiplex PCR assay. For the multiplex PCR, a mixture combining 60 forward primers for TCR Vbeta segments and 13 reverse primers for TCR Jbeta segments was used. The CDR3 region of rearranged TCR beta genes was amplified from genomic DNA with a multiplex PCR assay. The Illumina HiSeq System was used to sequence the amplified TCR beta libraries as 87-base-pair reads. Processing in the source paper ran as follows. Across the 500 to 750 repertoires, a later analysis counted around 80 million unique TCR beta chains, roughly 11 million of which were shared by at least two donors. A nearest-neighbor algorithm error-corrected the raw reads and collapsed the reads into unique sequences, merging closely related sequences to remove PCR and sequencing errors. Alignment of CDR3 sequences to IMGT reference sequences was used to assign V, D and J gene segments. Each retained sequence needed at least a six-nucleotide match to both a V gene segment and a J gene segment. A rearrangement was called productive if the CDR3 had no stop codons and remained in frame with V and J, and every other rearrangement was called non-productive. CDR3 was defined according to IMGT convention as the region running from the second conserved V-encoded cysteine to the conserved J-encoded phenylalanine. The earlier analysis of roughly 590 of the donors excluded sequences that lacked an unambiguous match to a single V gene segment. An earlier analysis of several hundred of the donors called V segments functional above 56.7% productive rearrangements and segregating when the between-donor standard deviation exceeded 5%. A statistical classification framework was built to diagnose cytomegalovirus status from the catalog of TCR beta chain sequences. V and J gene assignment, in a later analysis, came from comparing TCR nucleotide sequences with IMGT/GENE-DB human TR gene sequences. Using the TCRdist pipeline, a later analysis assigned CDR3 sequences along with most-parsimonious VDJ recombination scenarios. In a later analysis, each TCR beta chain was defined by its CDR3 amino acid sequence together with its V-gene family, and reads lacking a unique V-gene family were excluded. To address suspected cross-contamination and a sequencing artifact, a later analysis removed roughly 580 highly shared, low-generation-probability nucleotide sequences. For each public chain, a later analysis derived a clonal expansion index from normalized ranks of inferred template counts within each repertoire. A later analysis computed generation probabilities with a VDJ recombination model fitted to out-of-frame rearrangements, and checked the results against IGoR. In a later analysis, hypergeometric tests were used to score TCR-TCR, TCR-HLA and TCR-CMV co-occurrence, with a repertoire-size bias correction applied to TCR pairs. False discovery rates were estimated in a later analysis by permuting HLA or CMV assignments 20 times. A later analysis grouped co-occurring TCRs with DBSCAN, adding TCRdist sequence similarity when clustering within HLA-allele-positive subsets. Co-occurrence clustering excluded repertoires with fewer than 30,000 or more than 120,000 public chains, plus five with anomalous nucleotide sharing. TCRdb provides this immuneACCESS table in a form limited to in-frame rearrangements. Some clones are lacking; in checked studies, under half of them reflect an unresolved V gene, and why the rest are absent is not known. The V and J calls and the clone size are those of that table, but D and trimming were determined from the DNA. The sample yields 120,000 or so clones; approximately 85% were counted once. The ten largest clones capture around 11% of the sample.

Sequenced sample: PBMCs. The source of this sequence is a male donor in good health and CMV-seropositive. The chain uses TRBV9 and TRBJ1-1; 7 middle bases align to TRBD1. Here the CDR3 is given as CASSSRVEGARTSEAFF. The sequenced DNA: TGTGCCAGCAGCTCCCGTGTGGAGGGGGCACGAACGAGTGAAGCTTTCTTT.